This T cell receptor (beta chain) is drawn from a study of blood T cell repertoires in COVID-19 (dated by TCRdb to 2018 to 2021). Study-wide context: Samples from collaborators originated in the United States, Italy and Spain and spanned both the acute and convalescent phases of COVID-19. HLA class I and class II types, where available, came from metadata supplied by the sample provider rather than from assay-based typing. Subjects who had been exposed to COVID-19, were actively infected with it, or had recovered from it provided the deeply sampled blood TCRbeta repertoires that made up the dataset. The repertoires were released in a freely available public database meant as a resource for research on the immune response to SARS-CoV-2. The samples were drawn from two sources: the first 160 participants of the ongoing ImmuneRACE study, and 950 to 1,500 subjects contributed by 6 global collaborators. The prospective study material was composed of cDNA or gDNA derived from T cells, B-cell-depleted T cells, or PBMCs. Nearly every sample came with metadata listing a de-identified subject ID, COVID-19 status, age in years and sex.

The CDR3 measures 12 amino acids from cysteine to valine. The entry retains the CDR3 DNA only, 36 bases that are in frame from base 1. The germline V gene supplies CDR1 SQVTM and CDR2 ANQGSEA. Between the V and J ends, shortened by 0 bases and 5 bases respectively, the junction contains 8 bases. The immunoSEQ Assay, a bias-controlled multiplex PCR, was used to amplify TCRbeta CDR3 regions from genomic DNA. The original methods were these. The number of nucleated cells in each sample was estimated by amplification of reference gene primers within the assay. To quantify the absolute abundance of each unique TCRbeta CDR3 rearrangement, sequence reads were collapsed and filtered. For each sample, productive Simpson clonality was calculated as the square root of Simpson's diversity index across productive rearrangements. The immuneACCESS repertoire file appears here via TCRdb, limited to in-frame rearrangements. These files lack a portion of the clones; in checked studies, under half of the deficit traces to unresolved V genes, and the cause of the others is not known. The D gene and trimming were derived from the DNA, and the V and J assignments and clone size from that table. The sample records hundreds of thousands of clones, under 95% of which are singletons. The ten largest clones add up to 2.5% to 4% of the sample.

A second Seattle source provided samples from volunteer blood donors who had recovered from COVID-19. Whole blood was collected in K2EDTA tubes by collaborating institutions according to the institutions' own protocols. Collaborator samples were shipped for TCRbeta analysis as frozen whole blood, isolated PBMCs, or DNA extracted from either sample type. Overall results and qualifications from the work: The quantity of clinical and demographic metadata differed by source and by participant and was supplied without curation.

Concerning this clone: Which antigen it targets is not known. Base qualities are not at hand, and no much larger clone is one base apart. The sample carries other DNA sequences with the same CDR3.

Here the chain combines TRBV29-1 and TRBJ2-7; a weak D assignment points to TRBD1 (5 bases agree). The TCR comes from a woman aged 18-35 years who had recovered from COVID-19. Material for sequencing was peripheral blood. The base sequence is TGCAGCGTTGAAGATACAGGCCACGAGCAGTACGTC. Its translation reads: CSVEDTGHEQYV.